What follows are 18 T cell receptor beta chains derived from one specimen sequenced in a study of blood T cell repertoires in COVID-19. The data were produced by immunoSEQ multiplex PCR, yet TCRdb's version contains in-frame clones alone and is incomplete. The sample contains under 95,000 clones, roughly 85% of which appear only once. Sequencing input: peripheral blood. The receptors were sampled from a human donor in a cohort sampled during active COVID-19.

The rearrangement joins TRBV7-2 to TRBJ1-3, with D possibly being TRBD1 (5 bases). Germline lookup yields CDR1 SGHTA and CDR2 FQGNSA. The CDR3 extends over 14 amino acids. The V and J ends lost 5 bases and 3 bases respectively, with 11 bases between them. CDR3 nucleotides: TGTGCCAGCAGCCGCGGGGCGGTTGGAAACACCATATATTTT. It specifies CASSRGAVGNTIYF.

The chain couples TRBV2 to TRBJ2-7; maybe TRBD2 (5 bases). In germline, CDR1 is SNHLY, CDR2 FYNNEI. This CDR3 region has 17 residues. The V and J ends lost 2 bases and 1 base respectively, with 18 bases between them. The CDR3 region is CASSEPAGRVLSYEQYF. In nucleotides, the CDR3 is TGTGCCAGCAGTGAACCGGCTGGGCGGGTGTTATCCTACGAGCAGTACTTC. Together with reference TRBV2 and TRBJ2-7, the CDR3 gives the full variable domain: EPEVTQTPSHQVTQMGQEVILRCVPISNHLYFYWYRQILGQKVEFLVSFYNNEISEKSEIFDDQFSVERPDGSNFTLKIRSTKLEDSAMYFCASSEPAGRVLSYEQYFGPGTRLTVT.

The V and J genes are TRBV10-3 and TRBJ1-5; 8 bases agree with TRBD1. Germline-derived CDR1 and CDR2 are ENHRY and SYGVKD. The V and J ends lost 5 bases and 6 bases, in that order; junction bases with no gene match: 12. The CDR3 is 16 amino acids. CDR3 DNA sequence: TGTGCCATCAGTTCAGGGGGCGCGGGTGATGGTCAGCCCCAGCATTTT. It encodes CAISSGGAGDGQPQHF.

This chain connects TRBV18 to TRBJ1-1; D unclear. The CDR3 loop spans 12 amino acids. Germline CDR1 KGHSH, CDR2 LQKENI. V lost 0 bases and J lost 5, with 4 bases in between. The CDR3 is CASSPPSTEAFF. The CDR3 coding sequence is TGTGCCAGCTCACCACCATCTACTGAAGCTTTCTTT.

The chain links TRBV19 to TRBJ2-1; TRBD2 agrees at 7 bases. CDR1 is LNHDA, CDR2 SQIVND, per germline (reference sequence). CDR3 length: 16 residues. With 3 bases clipped from V and 3 bases from J, the junction kept 8 bases outside the gene matches. The CDR3, as DNA: TGTGCCAGTAGTATTCAGGTTGCGGGAGACTACAATGAGCAGTTCTTC. Residues: CASSIQVAGDYNEQFF.

The chain combines TRBV2 with TRBJ2-7; 9 bases match TRBD1. The CDR3 has 14 residues. The germline CDR1 and CDR2 sequences are SNHLY and FYNNEI. Trimming removed 5 bases from V and 6 bases from J; junction bases left unmatched: 8. The CDR3 bases are TGTGCCAGCAGTAGGGACAGGGACCGAGGCGAGCAGTACTTC. It specifies CASSRDRDRGEQYF.

This chain joins TRBV7-6 and TRBJ1-5, with D tentatively TRBD1 (5 bases). The CDR3 consists of 17 residues. Per germline, CDR1 SGHVS and CDR2 FNYEAQ. V was shortened by 4 bases and J by 4 bases, with 20 bases between the two germline ends. The DNA of the CDR3 is TGTGCCAGCAGCTCTACCTGGGGCTCGCGAGTAAATCAGCCCCAGCATTTT. It specifies CASSSTWGSRVNQPQHF.

The chain couples TRBV15 to TRBJ2-5; no reliable D call. Per the germline V gene, CDR1 is LNHNV and CDR2 is YYDKDF (reference sequence). CDR3 length equals 14 residues. Trimming removed 0 bases from V and 7 bases from J, with 12 bases in between. The CDR3 here is CATSRDATEWTQYF. CDR3 nucleotide sequence: TGTGCCACCAGCAGAGACGCCACCGAGTGGACCCAGTACTTC.

This chain uses TRBV4-2 with TRBJ2-7; D unresolved. V dropped 0 bases and J dropped 3 bases, with 12 bases sitting between them. CDR1 and CDR2 (germline): LGHNA, YNFKEQ. The CDR3 has 15 residues. CDR3 coding DNA: TGTGCCAGCAGCCAAGAGCAGACACCTTTCTACGAGCAGTACTTC. Amino acid sequence: CASSQEQTPFYEQYF.

The chain combines TRBV5-1 with TRBJ2-5; D unclear. This CDR3 contains 15 residues. Germline V CDR1 and CDR2: SGHRS, YFSETQ. V gave up 4 bases and J gave up 3 bases, with 16 bases separating them. The CDR3 reads CASSRLYSPEETQYF. In nucleotides, the CDR3 is TGCGCCAGCAGCAGGTTATATAGCCCCGAAGAGACCCAGTACTTC.

The genes are TRBV7-2 and TRBJ1-1, with a weak D call TRBD1 (6 bases). Germline V gives CDR1 SGHTA, CDR2 FQGNSA. V gave up 1 base and J gave up 11 bases, with 14 bases separating them. This CDR3 is 13 amino acids long. The chain's CDR3 is CASSLVTGPRAFF. The CDR3 coding sequence is TGTGCCAGCAGCTTAGTGACAGGCCCTCGGGCTTTCTTT.

The gene calls are TRBV6-4 and TRBJ2-1; tentatively, D is TRBD2 (6 bases). V was shortened by 3 bases and J by 9 bases, with 12 bases between the two germline ends. The CDR3 is 13 amino acids. The germline V gene has CDR1 MRHNA and CDR2 SNTAGT. CDR3 sequence (DNA): TGTGCCAGCAGTGAACTGGAGGGAGGTGAGCAGTTCTTC. Its protein is CASSELEGGEQFF.

About this clone itself: A much larger clone sits a single nucleotide away, making a read error possible. The V and J genes are TRBV5-1 and TRBJ1-1, with D unresolved. CDR1 SGHRS and CDR2 YFSETQ come from the germline V gene. V lost 0 bases and J lost 1, with 4 bases in between. The CDR3 runs to 13 residues. The CDR3 here is CASSLGGNTEAFF. In nucleotides, the CDR3 is TGCGCCAGCAGCTTGGGAGGGAACACTGAAGCTTTCTTT.

This rearrangement joins TRBV5-4 to TRBJ1-2; D gene unclear. The CDR3 runs 14 residues. Trimming took 0 bases from V and 9 from J, leaving 15 bases between them. CDR1 and CDR2 from the germline V gene are SGHNT and YYREEE (reference sequence). The DNA of the CDR3 is TGTGCCAGCAGCTTGGTCACGCTAGGAAATAGCTACACCTTC. Translation gives CASSLVTLGNSYTF.

This clone was observed a few times. The chain employs TRBV5-1 and TRBJ2-3, with TRBD1 identical over 10 bases. The CDR3 loop spans 17 amino acids. Trimming removed 4 bases from V and 4 bases from J; junction bases left unmatched: 12. Germline CDR1 and CDR2: SGHRS and YFSETQ. The CDR3 DNA sequence: TGCGCCAGCAGCCAGAGGAGGACAGGGGGTGGCTCAGATACGCAGTATTTT. Its protein is CASSQRRTGGGSDTQYF.

The sample holds one count of this clone. The V call is TRBV30, the J call TRBJ1-5; TRBD1 is a possible D gene (5 bases). Trimming took 2 bases from V and 3 from J, leaving 11 bases between them. The CDR3 runs to 14 residues. Germline loops: CDR1 GTSNPN, CDR2 SVGIG (reference sequence). The CDR3 is CAWSSREDNQPQHF. CDR3 in DNA: TGTGCCTGGAGTTCCAGGGAAGACAATCAGCCCCAGCATTTT.

The rearrangement links TRBV6-5 to TRBJ2-1; TRBD2 aligns across 12 bases. The CDR3 is made up of 15 amino acids. V lost 8 bases and J lost 5; bases outside the gene matches: 7. The V gene's germline CDR1 is MNHEY and CDR2 SVGAGI. The CDR3 bases are TGTGCCAGCGCCCCGGGACTAGCGGGTGACAATGAGCAGTTCTTC. It translates to CASAPGLAGDNEQFF.

The J gene is TRBJ1-5, the V gene TRBV2, with D perhaps TRBD1 (5 bases). V dropped 5 bases and J dropped 6 bases, with 17 bases sitting between them. Per germline, CDR1 SNHLY and CDR2 FYNNEI. The CDR3 spans 15 residues. CDR3: CASSKDGGGGQPQHF. CDR3 nucleotides: TGTGCCAGCAGTAAGGACGGGGGGGGTGGTCAGCCCCAGCATTTT.